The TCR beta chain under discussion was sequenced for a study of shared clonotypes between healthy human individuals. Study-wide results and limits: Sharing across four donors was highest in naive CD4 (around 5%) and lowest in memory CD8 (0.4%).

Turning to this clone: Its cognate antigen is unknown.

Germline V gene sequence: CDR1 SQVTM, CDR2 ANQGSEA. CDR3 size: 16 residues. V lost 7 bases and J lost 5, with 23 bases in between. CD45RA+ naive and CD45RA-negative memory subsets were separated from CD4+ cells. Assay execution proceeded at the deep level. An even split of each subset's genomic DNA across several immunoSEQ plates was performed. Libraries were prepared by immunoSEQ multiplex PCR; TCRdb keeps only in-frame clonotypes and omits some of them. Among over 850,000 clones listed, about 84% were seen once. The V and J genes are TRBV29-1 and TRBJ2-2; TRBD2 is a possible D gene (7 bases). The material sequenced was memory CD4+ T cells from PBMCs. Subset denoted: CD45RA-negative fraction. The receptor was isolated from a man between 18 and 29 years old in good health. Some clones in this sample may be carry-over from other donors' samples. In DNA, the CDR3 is TGCAGCGCGAGCGGGGTGGGCAGGGGACTAACCGGGGAGCTGTTTTTT. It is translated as CSASGVGRGLTGELFF.